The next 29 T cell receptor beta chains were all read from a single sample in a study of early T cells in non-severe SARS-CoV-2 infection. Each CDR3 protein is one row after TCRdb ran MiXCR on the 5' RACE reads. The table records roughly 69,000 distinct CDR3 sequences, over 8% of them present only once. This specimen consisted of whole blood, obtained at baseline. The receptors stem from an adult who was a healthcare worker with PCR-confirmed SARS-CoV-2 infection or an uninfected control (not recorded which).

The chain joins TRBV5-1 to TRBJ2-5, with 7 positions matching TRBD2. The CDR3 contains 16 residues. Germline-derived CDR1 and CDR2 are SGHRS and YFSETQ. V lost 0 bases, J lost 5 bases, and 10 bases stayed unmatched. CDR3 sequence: CASSLVGEGLWETQYF. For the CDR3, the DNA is TGCGCCAGCAGCTTGGTAGGGGAGGGCCTTTGGGAGACCCAGTACTTC.

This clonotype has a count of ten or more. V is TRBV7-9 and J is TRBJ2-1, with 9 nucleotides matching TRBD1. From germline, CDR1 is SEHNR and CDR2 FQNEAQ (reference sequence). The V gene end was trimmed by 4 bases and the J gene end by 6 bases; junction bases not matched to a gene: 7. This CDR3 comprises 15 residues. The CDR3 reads CASSSGQGKLNEQFF. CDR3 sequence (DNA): TGTGCCAGCAGCTCGGGACAGGGAAAACTCAATGAGCAGTTCTTC.

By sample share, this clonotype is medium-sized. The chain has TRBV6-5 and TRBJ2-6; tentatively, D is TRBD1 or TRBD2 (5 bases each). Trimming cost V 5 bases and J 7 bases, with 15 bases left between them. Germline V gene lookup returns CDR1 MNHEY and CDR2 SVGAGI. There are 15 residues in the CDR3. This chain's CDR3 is CASSPRVGEANVLTF. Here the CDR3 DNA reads TGTGCCAGCAGTCCCAGGGTCGGGGAAGCCAACGTCCTGACTTTC.

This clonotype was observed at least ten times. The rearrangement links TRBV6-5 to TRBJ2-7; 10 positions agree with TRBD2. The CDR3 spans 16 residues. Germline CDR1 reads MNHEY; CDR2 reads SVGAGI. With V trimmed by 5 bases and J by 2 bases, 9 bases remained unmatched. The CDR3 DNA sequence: TGTGCCAGCAGTCGACGGACTAGCGGAAGGCCCTACGAGCAGTACTTC. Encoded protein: CASSRRTSGRPYEQYF.

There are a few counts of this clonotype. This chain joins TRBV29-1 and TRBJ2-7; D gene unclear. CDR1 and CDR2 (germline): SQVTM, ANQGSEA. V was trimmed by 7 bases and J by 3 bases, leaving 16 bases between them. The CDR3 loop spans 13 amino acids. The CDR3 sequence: CSGRSRSGYEQYF. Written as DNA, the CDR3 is TGCAGCGGCCGTAGCCGGAGTGGCTACGAGCAGTACTTC.

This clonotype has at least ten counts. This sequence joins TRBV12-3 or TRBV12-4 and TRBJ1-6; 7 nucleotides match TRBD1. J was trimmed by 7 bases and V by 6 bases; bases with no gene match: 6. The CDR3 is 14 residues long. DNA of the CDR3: TGTGCCAGCAGGCAGACAGGGACGAATTCACCCCTCCACTTT. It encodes CASRQTGTNSPLHF.

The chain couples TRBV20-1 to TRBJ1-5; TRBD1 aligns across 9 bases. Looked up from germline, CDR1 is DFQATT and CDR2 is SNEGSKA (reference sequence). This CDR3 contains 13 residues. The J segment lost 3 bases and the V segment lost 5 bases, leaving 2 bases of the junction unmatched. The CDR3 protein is CSAGQGTNQPQHF. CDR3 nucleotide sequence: TGCAGTGCTGGACAGGGGACCAATCAGCCCCAGCATTTT.

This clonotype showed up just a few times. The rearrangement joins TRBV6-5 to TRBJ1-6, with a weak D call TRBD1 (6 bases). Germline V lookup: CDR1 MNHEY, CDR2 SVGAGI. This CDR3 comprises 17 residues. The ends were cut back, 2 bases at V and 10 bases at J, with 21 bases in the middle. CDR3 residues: CASSYVGGGQGSSPLHF. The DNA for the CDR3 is TGTGCCAGCAGTTACGTCGGGGGTGGGCAGGGGTCCTCACCCCTCCACTTT.

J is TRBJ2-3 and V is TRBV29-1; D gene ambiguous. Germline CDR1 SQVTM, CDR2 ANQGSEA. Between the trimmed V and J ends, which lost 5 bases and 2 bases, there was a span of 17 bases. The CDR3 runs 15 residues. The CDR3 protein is CSVQETPFLTDTQYF. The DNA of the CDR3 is TGCAGCGTTCAGGAGACACCCTTTCTCACAGATACGCAGTATTTT.

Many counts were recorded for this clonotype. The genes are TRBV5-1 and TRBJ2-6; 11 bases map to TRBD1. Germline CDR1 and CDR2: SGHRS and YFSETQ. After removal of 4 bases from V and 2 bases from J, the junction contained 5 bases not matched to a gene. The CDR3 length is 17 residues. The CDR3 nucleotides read TGCGCCAGCAGCGGACCGGGACAGGGGGCTGGGGCCAACGTCCTGACTTTC. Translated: CASSGPGQGAGANVLTF.

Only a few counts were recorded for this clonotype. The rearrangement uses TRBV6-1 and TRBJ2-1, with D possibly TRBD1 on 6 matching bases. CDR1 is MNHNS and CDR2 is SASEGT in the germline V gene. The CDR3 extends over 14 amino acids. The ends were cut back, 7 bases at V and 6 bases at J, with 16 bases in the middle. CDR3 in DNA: TGTGCCAGCATCGAAAGTTGGGGGCCCAATGAGCAGTTCTTC. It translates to CASIESWGPNEQFF.

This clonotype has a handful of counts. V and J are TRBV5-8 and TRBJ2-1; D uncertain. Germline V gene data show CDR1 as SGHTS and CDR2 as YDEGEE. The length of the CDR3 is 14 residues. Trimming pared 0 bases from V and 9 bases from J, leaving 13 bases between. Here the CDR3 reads CASSLEVGPREQFF. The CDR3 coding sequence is TGTGCCAGCAGCTTGGAGGTAGGACCGCGTGAGCAGTTCTTC.

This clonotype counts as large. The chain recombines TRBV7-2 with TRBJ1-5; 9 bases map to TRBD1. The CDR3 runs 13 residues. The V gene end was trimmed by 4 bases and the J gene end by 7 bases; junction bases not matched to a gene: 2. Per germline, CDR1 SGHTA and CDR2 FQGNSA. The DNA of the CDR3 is TGTGCCAGCAGCTCACAGGGGGCACAGCCCCAGCATTTT. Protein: CASSSQGAQPQHF.

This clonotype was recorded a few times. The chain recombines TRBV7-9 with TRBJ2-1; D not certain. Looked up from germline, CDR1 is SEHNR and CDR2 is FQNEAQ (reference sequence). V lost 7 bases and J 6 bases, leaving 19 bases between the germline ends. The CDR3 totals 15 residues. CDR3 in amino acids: CASTASSRPRNEQFF. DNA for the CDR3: TGTGCCAGCACCGCTTCCTCTCGACCCCGCAATGAGCAGTTCTTC.

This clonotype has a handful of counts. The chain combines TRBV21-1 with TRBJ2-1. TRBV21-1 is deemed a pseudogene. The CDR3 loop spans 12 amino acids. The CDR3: CASSKGGNEQFF. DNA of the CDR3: TGTGCCAGCAGCAAAGGCGGAAATGAGCAGTTCTTC.

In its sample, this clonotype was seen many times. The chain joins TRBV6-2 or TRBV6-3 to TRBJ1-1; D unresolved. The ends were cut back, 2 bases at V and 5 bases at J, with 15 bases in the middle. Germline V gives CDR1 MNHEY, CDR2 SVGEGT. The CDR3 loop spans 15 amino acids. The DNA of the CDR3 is TGTGCCAGCAGTTACGGCGGGAGCGGGAGGACTGAAGCTTTCTTT. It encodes CASSYGGSGRTEAFF.

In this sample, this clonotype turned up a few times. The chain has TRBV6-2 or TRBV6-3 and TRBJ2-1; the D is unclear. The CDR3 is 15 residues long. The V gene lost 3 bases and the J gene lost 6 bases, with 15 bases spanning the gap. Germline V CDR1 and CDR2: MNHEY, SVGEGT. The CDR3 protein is CASSYDPDGSNEQFF. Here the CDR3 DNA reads TGTGCCAGCAGTTATGACCCCGACGGATCCAATGAGCAGTTCTTC.

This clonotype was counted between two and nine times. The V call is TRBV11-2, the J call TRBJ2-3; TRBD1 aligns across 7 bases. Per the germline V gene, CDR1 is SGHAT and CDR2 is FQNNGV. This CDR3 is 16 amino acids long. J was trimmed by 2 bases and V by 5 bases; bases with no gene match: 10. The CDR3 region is CASSPWTGVITDTQYF. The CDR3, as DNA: TGTGCCAGCAGCCCCTGGACAGGAGTGATCACAGATACGCAGTATTTT.

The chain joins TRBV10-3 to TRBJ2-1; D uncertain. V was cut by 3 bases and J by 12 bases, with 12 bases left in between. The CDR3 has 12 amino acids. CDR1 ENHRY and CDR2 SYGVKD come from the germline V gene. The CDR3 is CAISDGKPGQFF. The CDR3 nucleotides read TGTGCCATCAGTGATGGGAAACCAGGGCAGTTCTTC.

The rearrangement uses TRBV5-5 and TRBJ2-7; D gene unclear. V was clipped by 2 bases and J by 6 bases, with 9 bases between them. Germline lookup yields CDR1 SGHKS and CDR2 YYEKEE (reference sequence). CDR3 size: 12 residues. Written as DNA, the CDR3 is TGTGCCAGCAGCTTTGGCCTAATCGAGCAGTACTTC. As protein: CASSFGLIEQYF.

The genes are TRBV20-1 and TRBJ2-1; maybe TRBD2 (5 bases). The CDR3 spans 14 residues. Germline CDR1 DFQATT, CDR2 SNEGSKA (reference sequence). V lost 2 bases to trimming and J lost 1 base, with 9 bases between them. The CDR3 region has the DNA TGCAGTGCTAGATTAGCGCGATCCTACAATGAGCAGTTCTTC. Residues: CSARLARSYNEQFF.

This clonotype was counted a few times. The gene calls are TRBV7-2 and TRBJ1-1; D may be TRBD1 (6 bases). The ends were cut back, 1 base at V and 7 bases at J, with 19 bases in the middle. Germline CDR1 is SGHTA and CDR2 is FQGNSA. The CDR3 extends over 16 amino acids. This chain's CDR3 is CASSLGVYDRLNEAFF. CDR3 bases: TGTGCCAGCAGCTTAGGTGTTTATGACAGGTTAAATGAAGCTTTCTTT.

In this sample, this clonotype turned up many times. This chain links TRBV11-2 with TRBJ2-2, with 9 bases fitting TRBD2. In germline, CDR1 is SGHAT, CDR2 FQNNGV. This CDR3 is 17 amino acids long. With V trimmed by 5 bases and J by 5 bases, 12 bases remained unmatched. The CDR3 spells CASSPLLAGEYTGELFF. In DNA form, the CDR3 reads TGTGCCAGCAGCCCCCTTTTAGCGGGAGAATATACCGGGGAGCTGTTTTTT.

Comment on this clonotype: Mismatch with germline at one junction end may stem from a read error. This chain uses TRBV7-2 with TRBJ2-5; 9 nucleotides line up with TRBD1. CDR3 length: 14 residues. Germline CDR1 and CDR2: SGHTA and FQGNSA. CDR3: CASSKQGAQETQYF. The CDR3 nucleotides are TGTGCCAGCAGCAAACAGGGGGCTCAAGAGACCCAGTATTTC.

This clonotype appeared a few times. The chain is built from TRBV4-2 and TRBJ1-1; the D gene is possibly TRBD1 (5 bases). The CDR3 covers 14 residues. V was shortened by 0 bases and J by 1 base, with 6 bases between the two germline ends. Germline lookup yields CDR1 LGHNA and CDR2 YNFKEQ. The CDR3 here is CASSQEGQNTEAFF. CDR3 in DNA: TGTGCCAGCAGCCAAGAAGGACAGAACACTGAAGCTTTCTTT.

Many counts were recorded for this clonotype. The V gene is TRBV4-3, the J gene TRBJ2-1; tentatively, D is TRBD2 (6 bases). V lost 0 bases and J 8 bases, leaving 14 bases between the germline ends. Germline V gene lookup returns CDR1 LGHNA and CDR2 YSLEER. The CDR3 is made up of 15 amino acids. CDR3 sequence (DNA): TGCGCCAGCAGCCAAGATCAAGGAGGGTCGTATGAGCAGTTCTTC. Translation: CASSQDQGGSYEQFF.

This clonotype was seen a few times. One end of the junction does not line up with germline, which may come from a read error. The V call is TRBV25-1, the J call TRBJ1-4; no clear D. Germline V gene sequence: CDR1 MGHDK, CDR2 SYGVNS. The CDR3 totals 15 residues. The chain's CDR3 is CASSPSDHSNENLFF. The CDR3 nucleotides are TGTGCCAGCAGTCCTTCGGACCATTCCAATGAAAATCTGTTTTTT.

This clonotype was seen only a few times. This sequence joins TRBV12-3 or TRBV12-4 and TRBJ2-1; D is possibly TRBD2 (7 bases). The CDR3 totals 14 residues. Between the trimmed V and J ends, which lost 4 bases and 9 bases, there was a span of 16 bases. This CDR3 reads CASSSLGGQGEQFF. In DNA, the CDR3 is TGTGCCAGCAGTTCCCTGGGGGGGCAAGGTGAGCAGTTCTTC.

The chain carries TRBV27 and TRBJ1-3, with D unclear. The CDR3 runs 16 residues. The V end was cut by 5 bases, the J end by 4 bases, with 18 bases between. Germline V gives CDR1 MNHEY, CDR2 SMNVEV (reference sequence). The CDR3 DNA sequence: TGTGCCAGCAGTCTTAGCGGGCGGATCGGAGGAAACACCATATATTTT. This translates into CASSLSGRIGGNTIYF.